Sequencing of this T cell receptor beta chain was carried out in a study of beta chain features in type 1 diabetes. This clone was counted between two and nine times. As every portion of the isolated RNA was reverse transcribed, the sequencing read expressed TCRB transcripts. The assay was immunoSEQ multiplex PCR, and TCRdb's table has in-frame clones only and misses some. This table holds fewer than 900,000 clones, around a sixth found once. V lost 0 bases and J lost 7, with 9 bases in between. CDR3 length: 13 residues. CDR1 and CDR2 (germline): KGHSH, LQKENI. Material for sequencing was naive CD4+ T cells from blood. The origin of this receptor is a woman under 30 in good health. V gene TRBV18 combines with J gene TRBJ1-2; no clear D gene. CDR3 loop: CASSPPGQAGYTF. DNA for the CDR3: TGTGCCAGCTCACCACCTGGGCAAGCTGGCTACACCTTC. The variable domain in full, completed from reference TRBV18 and TRBJ1-2, reads NAGVMQNPRHLVRRRGQEARLRCSPMKGHSHVYWYRQLPEEGLKFMVYLQKENIIDESGMPKERFSAEFPKEGPSILRIQQVVRGDSAAYFCASSPPGQAGYTFGSGTRLTVV.